This T cell receptor (beta chain) was identified in a study of T cell changes during pregnancy in multiple sclerosis. V lost 5 bases and J lost 4; bases outside the gene matches: 9. Germline V gene lookup returns CDR1 SGHDN and CDR2 FVKESK. The CDR3 has 15 amino acids. Data came from immunoSEQ multiplex PCR; TCRdb stores just in-frame clones and leaves some out. The data contain approximately 53,000 clones, over 90% of them singletons. Sample: CD4+ T cells from peripheral blood mononuclear cells, taken after pregnancy. This chain uses TRBV14 with TRBJ2-7; the match to TRBD1 covers 9 bases. The sequence was collected from a female donor in good health, enrolled as a control in a pregnancy study. CDR3 protein: CASSYLTGGRYEQYF. The CDR3 bases are TGTGCCAGCAGCTATCTAACAGGGGGCCGGTACGAGCAGTACTTC.